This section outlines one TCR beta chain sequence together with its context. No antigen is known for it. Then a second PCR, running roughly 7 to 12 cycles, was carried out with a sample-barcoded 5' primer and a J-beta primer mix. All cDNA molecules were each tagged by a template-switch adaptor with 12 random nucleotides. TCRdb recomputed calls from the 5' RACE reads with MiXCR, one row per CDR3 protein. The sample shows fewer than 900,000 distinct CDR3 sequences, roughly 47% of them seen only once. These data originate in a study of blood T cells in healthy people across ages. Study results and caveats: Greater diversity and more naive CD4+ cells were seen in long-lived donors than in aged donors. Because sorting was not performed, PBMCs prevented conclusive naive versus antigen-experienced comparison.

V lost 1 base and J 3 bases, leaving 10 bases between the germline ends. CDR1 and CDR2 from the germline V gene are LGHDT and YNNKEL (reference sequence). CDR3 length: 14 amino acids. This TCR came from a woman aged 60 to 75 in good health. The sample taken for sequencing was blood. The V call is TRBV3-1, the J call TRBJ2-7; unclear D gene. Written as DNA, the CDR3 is TGTGCCAGCAGCCAAGGAGACGGTAGCTACGAGCAGTACTTC. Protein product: CASSQGDGSYEQYF.